These 20 T cell receptor beta chains were sequenced from one sample in a study of blood T cell repertoires in COVID-19. Generated by immunoSEQ multiplex PCR, the TCRdb table keeps only in-frame clones and is missing some. The sample consists of around 220,000 clones, 75% to 90% of them appearing once. Sequenced sample: peripheral blood. The receptor set was obtained from a human donor in a cohort sampled during active COVID-19.

The chain combines TRBV27 with TRBJ2-3; D might be TRBD2 (6 bases). V gave up 4 bases and J gave up 4 bases, with 12 bases separating them. The germline CDR1 and CDR2 sequences are MNHEY and SMNVEV (reference sequence). The CDR3 extends over 14 amino acids. The CDR3 DNA follows: TGTGCCAGCAGTTCTTCTTCTAGCGCAGATACGCAGTATTTT. Its translation is CASSSSSSADTQYF.

The genes are TRBV2 and TRBJ1-2, with 11 bases matching TRBD1. The V segment lost 2 bases and the J segment 0 bases; nucleotides outside the gene matches: 2. The CDR3 sequence is 16 residues long. Germline V gene data show CDR1 as SNHLY and CDR2 as FYNNEI. CDR3 nucleotide sequence: TGTGCCAGCAGTGAACTGGGACAGGGGGCTAACTATGGCTACACCTTC. Protein sequence: CASSELGQGANYGYTF.

The chain combines TRBV11-3 with TRBJ1-5; D ambiguous. Germline values: CDR1 SGHNT, CDR2 YENEEA. CDR3 length: 14 residues. V dropped 8 bases and J dropped 1 base, with 12 bases sitting between them. The CDR3 sequence is CASWWSLSNQPQHF. DNA of the CDR3: TGTGCCAGCTGGTGGAGTCTGAGCAATCAGCCCCAGCATTTT. The full variable domain, with the rest looked up from reference TRBV11-3 and TRBJ1-5, is EAGVVQSPRYKIIEKKQPVAFWCNPISGHNTLYWYLQNLGQGPELLIRYENEEAVDDSQLPKDRFSAERLKGVDSTLKIQPAELGDSAVYLCASWWSLSNQPQHFGDGTRLSIL.

Points on this clone: This may be a read error: a much more frequent sequence differs by one nucleotide. The same CDR3 arises from other DNA sequences in this sample as well. This chain connects TRBV27 to TRBJ2-2; TRBD1 agrees at 12 bases. CDR1 is MNHEY and CDR2 is SMNVEV in the germline V gene (reference sequence). The CDR3 is 19 residues long. The CDR3 bases are TGTGCCCGCAGTTCAGGGGGGGGACAGGGGGCGCTGGACACCGGGGAGCTGTTTTTT. This codes for CARSSGGGQGALDTGELFF.

This clone showed up just once. Other DNA sequences in this specimen translate into the identical CDR3. The V gene is TRBV4-3, the J gene TRBJ2-7; possible D gene TRBD1, 6 bases. The CDR3 length is 15 residues. Germline V gene sequence: CDR1 LGHNA, CDR2 YSLEER. V lost 0 bases to trimming and J lost 1 base, with 10 bases between them. The DNA of the CDR3 is TGCGCCAGCAGCCAAGACAGGGGCCTTTCCTACGAGCAGTACTTC. As protein: CASSQDRGLSYEQYF.

This clone is a singleton in its sample. The V and J genes are TRBV5-1 and TRBJ2-1; 12 positions agree with TRBD2. The CDR3 spans 15 residues. J gave up 7 bases and V 4 bases, and 6 bases lay outside the gene matches. Germline V lookup: CDR1 SGHRS, CDR2 YFSETQ. This CDR3 reads CASSMTSGSLNEQFF. For the CDR3, the DNA is TGCGCCAGCAGCATGACTAGCGGGAGTTTGAATGAGCAGTTCTTC.

DNA for the CDR3: TGTGCCAGCAGCTTGCAACAGGGGGCCGGGCCCCAGCATTTT. Translating gives CASSLQQGAGPQHF. The chain has TRBV5-6 and TRBJ1-5; 9 bases are a match to TRBD1. This CDR3 spans 14 amino acids. The V and J ends lost 1 base and 9 bases, in that order; junction bases with no gene match: 5. CDR1 is SGHDT and CDR2 is YYEEEE in the germline V gene.

This chain joins TRBV7-8 and TRBJ1-5, with a tentative D call TRBD1 (5 bases). Germline lookup yields CDR1 SGHVS and CDR2 FQNEAQ. This CDR3 spans 14 amino acids. With 1 base removed from V and 7 bases from J, the gap between germline ends came to 11 bases. The CDR3 region is CASSLGAGKQPQHF. In DNA form, the CDR3 reads TGTGCCAGCAGCTTAGGGGCAGGGAAACAGCCCCAGCATTTT.

The chain carries TRBV5-1 and TRBJ2-1; 9 bases are shared with TRBD2. CDR3 length: 16 residues. After removal of 0 bases from V and 5 bases from J, the junction contained 6 bases not matched to a gene. In germline, CDR1 is SGHRS, CDR2 YFSETQ. For the CDR3, the DNA is TGCGCCAGCAGCTTGGTCGCGGGAGGGCAAAACAATGAGCAGTTCTTC. This encodes CASSLVAGGQNNEQFF.

J is TRBJ2-1 and V is TRBV7-3; 13 positions agree with TRBD2. This CDR3 is 16 amino acids long. The germline gives CDR1 SGHTA, CDR2 FQGTGA. V shed 5 bases and J 6 bases; nucleotides not matched to a gene: 7. CDR3 protein: CASSPDRTSGSNEQFF. As DNA, the CDR3 is TGTGCCAGCAGCCCAGACCGGACTAGCGGGAGCAATGAGCAGTTCTTC.

The gene calls are TRBV24-1 and TRBJ2-3, with D maybe TRBD2 (6 bases). The germline CDR1 and CDR2 sequences are KGHDR and SFDVKD. V dropped 4 bases and J dropped 0 bases, with 16 bases sitting between them. This CDR3 is built from 17 residues. Here the CDR3 DNA reads TGTGCCACCAGTGACCCTCTACTAGCCACGAGCACAGATACGCAGTATTTT. Amino acid sequence: CATSDPLLATSTDTQYF.

This clone was seen only a few times. DNA of the CDR3: TGCGCCAGCAGCTTGGGCCAGGCTCACCAAGAGACCCAGTACTTC. Translated: CASSLGQAHQETQYF. The gene calls are TRBV5-1 and TRBJ2-5; D unresolved. The V end lost 0 bases, the J end lost 0 bases, and 9 bases lay between the germline ends. The CDR3 has 15 residues. Germline V gene lookup returns CDR1 SGHRS and CDR2 YFSETQ.

This rearrangement joins TRBV10-1 to TRBJ2-3; TRBD1 matches 7 bases. V was clipped by 4 bases and J by 2 bases; unmatched bases: 6. Germline V lookup: CDR1 WNHNN, CDR2 SYGVQD (reference sequence). The CDR3 covers 15 residues. CDR3 DNA: TGCGCCAGCAGTGTGACAGGGTTTTTCACAGATACGCAGTATTTT. This gives the protein CASSVTGFFTDTQYF.

V is TRBV7-9 and J is TRBJ1-5, with D possibly being TRBD1 (6 bases). CDR1 is SEHNR, CDR2 FQNEAQ, per germline (reference sequence). Trimming stripped 1 base from V and 11 bases from J, with 12 bases between. This CDR3 has 13 amino acids. In DNA form, the CDR3 reads TGTGCCAGCAGCTTAGACAGGGCCCTGACCCAGCATTTT. Translating it yields CASSLDRALTQHF.

The chain employs TRBV28 and TRBJ1-1, with TRBD1 identical over 9 bases. The V gene's germline CDR1 is MDHEN and CDR2 SYDVKM. V was pared by 6 bases and J by 7 bases, with 9 bases of the junction left unmatched. The length of the CDR3 is 14 residues. Here the CDR3 DNA reads TGTGCCAGCAGATTACAGGGGGCGTCTAGTGAAGCTTTCTTT. Protein product: CASRLQGASSEAFF.

The rearrangement links TRBV6-5 to TRBJ1-1; no definite D call. The CDR3 spans 15 residues. Germline V gene data show CDR1 as MNHEY and CDR2 as SVGAGI. V shed 0 bases and J shed 3 bases, with 11 bases lying between them. Here the CDR3 reads CASSYSNRGYTEAFF. The CDR3 coding sequence is TGTGCCAGCAGTTACTCTAACCGGGGTTACACTGAAGCTTTCTTT.

This chain joins TRBV4-1 and TRBJ2-1; weak D call: TRBD2 (6 bases). The CDR3 is 15 residues long. The germline V gene encodes CDR1 MGHRA and CDR2 YSYEKL. Deletions cut 0 bases from V and 9 bases from J, with 15 bases between. CDR3 nucleotides: TGCGCCAGCAGCCAAGATTCGGGACTTGTTGGTGAGCAGTTCTTC. The encoded protein is CASSQDSGLVGEQFF.

The genes are TRBV5-5 and TRBJ1-2; 9 nucleotides match TRBD1. Losses at the gene ends were 0 bases for V and 3 bases for J; bases not matched to a gene: 6. Germline lookup yields CDR1 SGHKS and CDR2 YYEKEE (reference sequence). This CDR3 spans 16 amino acids. The CDR3, as DNA: TGTGCCAGCAGCTTGGGCGTAGACAGGGGGTACTATGGCTACACCTTC. Translated, it gives CASSLGVDRGYYGYTF.

This chain links TRBV27 with TRBJ1-5; the D is unclear. The V and J ends lost 4 bases and 0 bases respectively, with 7 bases between them. Germline V lookup: CDR1 MNHEY, CDR2 SMNVEV (reference sequence). The CDR3 consists of 14 residues. CDR3 sequence reads: CASSSTVSNQPQHF. The CDR3 bases are TGTGCCAGCAGTTCAACGGTTAGCAATCAGCCCCAGCATTTT.

This sequence joins TRBV20-1 and TRBJ2-1; tentatively, D is TRBD2 (6 bases). Germline CDR1 DFQATT, CDR2 SNEGSKA (reference sequence). V was cut by 3 bases and J by 5 bases, with 11 bases left in between. The CDR3 has 13 amino acids. The CDR3 DNA follows: TGCAGTGCTAGTCGCGGGAACGACAATGAGCAGTTCTTC. Its protein is CSASRGNDNEQFF.